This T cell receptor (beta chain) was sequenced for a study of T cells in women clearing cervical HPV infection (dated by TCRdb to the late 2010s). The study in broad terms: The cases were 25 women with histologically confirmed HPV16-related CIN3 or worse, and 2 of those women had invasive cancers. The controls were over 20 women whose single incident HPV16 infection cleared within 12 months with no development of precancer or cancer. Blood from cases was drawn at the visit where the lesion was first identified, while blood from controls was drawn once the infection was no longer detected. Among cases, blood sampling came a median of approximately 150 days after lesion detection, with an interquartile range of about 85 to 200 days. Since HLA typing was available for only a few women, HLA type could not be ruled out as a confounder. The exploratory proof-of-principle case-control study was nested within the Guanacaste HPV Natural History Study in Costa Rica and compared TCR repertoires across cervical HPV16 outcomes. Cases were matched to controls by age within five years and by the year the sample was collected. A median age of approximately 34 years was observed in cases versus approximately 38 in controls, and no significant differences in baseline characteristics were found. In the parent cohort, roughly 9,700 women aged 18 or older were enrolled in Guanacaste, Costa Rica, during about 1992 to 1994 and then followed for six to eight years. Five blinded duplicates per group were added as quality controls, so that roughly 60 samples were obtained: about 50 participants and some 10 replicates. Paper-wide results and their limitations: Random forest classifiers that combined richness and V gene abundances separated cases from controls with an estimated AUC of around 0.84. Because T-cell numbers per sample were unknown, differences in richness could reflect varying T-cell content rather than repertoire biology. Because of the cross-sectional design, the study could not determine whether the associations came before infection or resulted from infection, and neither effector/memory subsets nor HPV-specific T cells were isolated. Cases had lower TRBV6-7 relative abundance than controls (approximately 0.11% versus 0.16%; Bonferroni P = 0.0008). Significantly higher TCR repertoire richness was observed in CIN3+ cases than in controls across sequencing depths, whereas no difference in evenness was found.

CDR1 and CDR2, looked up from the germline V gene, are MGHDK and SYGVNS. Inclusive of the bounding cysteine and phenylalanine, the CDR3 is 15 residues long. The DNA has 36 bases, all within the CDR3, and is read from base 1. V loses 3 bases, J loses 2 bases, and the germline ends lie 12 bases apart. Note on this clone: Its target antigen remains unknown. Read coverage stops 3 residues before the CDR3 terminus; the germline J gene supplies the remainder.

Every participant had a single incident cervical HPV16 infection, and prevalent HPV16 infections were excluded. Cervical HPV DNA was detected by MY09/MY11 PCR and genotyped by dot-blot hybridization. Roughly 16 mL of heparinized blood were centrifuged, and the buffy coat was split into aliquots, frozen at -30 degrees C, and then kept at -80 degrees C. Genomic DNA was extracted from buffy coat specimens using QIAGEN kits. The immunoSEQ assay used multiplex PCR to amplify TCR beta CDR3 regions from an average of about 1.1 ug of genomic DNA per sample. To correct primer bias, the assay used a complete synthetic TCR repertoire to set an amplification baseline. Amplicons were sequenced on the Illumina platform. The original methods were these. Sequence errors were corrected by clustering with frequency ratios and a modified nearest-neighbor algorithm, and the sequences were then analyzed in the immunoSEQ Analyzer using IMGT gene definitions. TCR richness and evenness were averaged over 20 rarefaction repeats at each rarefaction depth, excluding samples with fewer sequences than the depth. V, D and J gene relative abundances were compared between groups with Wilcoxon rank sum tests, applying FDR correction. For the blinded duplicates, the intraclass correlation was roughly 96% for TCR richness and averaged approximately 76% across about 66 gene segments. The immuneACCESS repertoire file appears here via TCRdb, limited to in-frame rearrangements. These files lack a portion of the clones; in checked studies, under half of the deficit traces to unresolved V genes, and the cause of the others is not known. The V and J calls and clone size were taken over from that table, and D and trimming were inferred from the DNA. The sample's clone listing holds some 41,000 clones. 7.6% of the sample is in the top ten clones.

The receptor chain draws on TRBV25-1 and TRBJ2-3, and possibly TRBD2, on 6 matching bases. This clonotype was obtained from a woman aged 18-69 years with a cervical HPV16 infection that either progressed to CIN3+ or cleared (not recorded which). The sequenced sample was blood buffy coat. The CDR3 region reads CASSDLAEVTDTQYF. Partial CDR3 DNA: TGTGCCAGCAGTGATTTAGCGGAGGTCACAGATACG.